The 3 T cell receptor beta chains reported below all come from one sample, sequenced in a study of blood T cell repertoires in COVID-19. TCRdb keeps only in-frame clones here, not all; method: immunoSEQ multiplex PCR. The sample records fewer than 100,000 clones, around three quarters being singletons. The sequencing input was peripheral blood. These receptors originate from a woman between 65 and 79 years old with acute or convalescent COVID-19.

J is TRBJ1-5 and V is TRBV27, with TRBD1 identical over 9 bases. In germline, CDR1 is MNHEY, CDR2 SMNVEV (reference sequence). Trimming at V came to 1 base and at J to 3 bases, leaving 13 bases not matched to a gene. This CDR3 has 19 amino acids. CDR3 in DNA: TGTGCCAGCAGTTTATTTGGGAGGACAGGGGCCGCCCCCAATCAGCCCCAGCATTTT. Protein product: CASSLFGRTGAAPNQPQHF.

The chain links TRBV19 to TRBJ1-1; TRBD1 matches 9 bases. This CDR3 has 14 residues. Germline V lookup: CDR1 LNHDA, CDR2 SQIVND (reference sequence). The V and J ends lost 3 bases and 4 bases, in that order; junction bases with no gene match: 3. This CDR3 is CASSMDRGVTEAFF. For the CDR3, the DNA is TGTGCCAGTAGTATGGACAGGGGAGTCACTGAAGCTTTCTTT.

This chain uses TRBV12-3 or TRBV12-4 with TRBJ2-1; a possible D gene is TRBD2 (7 bases). V was shortened by 5 bases and J by 10 bases, with 15 bases between the two germline ends. The length of the CDR3 is 13 residues. The CDR3 bases are TGTGCCAGCAGTCCCGGGGGGCGGGGGGAGCAGTTCTTC. Protein sequence: CASSPGGRGEQFF.